This T cell receptor (beta chain) appears in the sequencing data of a study of CD8+CD57+ T cells in acquired aplastic anemia. Trimming stripped 7 bases from V and 5 bases from J, with 18 bases between. This CDR3 spans 15 amino acids. Germline V gene sequence: CDR1 SNHLY, CDR2 FYNNEI. With regard to this clonotype: Its antigen is unknown.

Study outcomes and limitations: In common between the patients and the controls were more than 25 CD8+ CDR3 sequences. Any difference that existed in CD8+ Simpson's diversity between patients and controls was not significant.

Genomic DNA templated the TCR beta VDJ and CDR3 profiling. TCRdb independently ran MiXCR on the reads; one entry per CDR3 protein. The sample lists 150,000 or so distinct CDR3 sequences, roughly 63% seen once, with 45% in the top ten. The chain employs TRBV2 and TRBJ2-1, with a possible D match to TRBD1 (6 bases). Sequencing used sorted CD4+, CD8+, or CD8+CD57+ T cells (not recorded which) from PBMCs. This sequence originates from a human donor in good health. CDR3 in DNA: TGTGCCAGCATGTGGGAACTGACAGGACACAATGAGCAGTTCTTC. Translated: CASMWELTGHNEQFF.